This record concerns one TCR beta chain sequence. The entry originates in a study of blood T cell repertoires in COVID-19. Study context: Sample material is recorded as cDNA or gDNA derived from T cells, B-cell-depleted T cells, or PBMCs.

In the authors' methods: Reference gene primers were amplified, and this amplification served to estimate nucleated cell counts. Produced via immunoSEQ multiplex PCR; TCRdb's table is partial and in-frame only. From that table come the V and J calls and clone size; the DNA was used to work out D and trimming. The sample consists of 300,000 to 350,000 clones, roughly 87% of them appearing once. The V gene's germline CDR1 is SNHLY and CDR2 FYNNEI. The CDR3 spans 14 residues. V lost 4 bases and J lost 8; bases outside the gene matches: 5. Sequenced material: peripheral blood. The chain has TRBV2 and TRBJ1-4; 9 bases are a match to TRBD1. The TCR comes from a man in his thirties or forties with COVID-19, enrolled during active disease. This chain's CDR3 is CASSVGTGREKLFF. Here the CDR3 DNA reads TGTGCCAGCAGTGTGGGGACAGGGCGGGAAAAACTGTTTTTT.